This T cell receptor beta chain was identified in a study of radiotherapy plus CTLA-4 blockade in lung cancer. Study overall: Of all patients, more than 15% responded objectively and approximately 31% showed disease control. Study-wide findings and caveats: Response was reportedly best predicted by early blood T cell clone dynamics, with interferon-beta. Expansion of tumor-derived TCR clones was observed in blood after radiotherapy plus ipilimumab.

Comment on this clone: What it binds is unknown.

Per germline, CDR1 LGHNA and CDR2 YNFKEQ. Trimming removed 4 bases from V and 5 bases from J; junction bases left unmatched: 4. This CDR3 has 15 residues. Chemo-refractory metastatic non-small-cell lung cancer patients received focal radiation with ipilimumab CTLA-4 blockade. Generated by immunoSEQ multiplex PCR, the TCRdb table keeps only in-frame clones and is missing some. Of tens of thousands of clones listed, approximately 83% are singletons. The receptor's source is a human donor with non-small cell lung cancer who had a partial response to radiotherapy plus ipilimumab. The input for sequencing was peripheral blood, taken from a patient treated with radiotherapy plus ipilimumab. The V call is TRBV4-2, the J call TRBJ2-1, with 11 bases that match TRBD1. The CDR3 DNA follows: TGTGCCAGCAGCCCCGGGACAGGGGGGGACAATGAGCAGTTCTTC. Protein product: CASSPGTGGDNEQFF.